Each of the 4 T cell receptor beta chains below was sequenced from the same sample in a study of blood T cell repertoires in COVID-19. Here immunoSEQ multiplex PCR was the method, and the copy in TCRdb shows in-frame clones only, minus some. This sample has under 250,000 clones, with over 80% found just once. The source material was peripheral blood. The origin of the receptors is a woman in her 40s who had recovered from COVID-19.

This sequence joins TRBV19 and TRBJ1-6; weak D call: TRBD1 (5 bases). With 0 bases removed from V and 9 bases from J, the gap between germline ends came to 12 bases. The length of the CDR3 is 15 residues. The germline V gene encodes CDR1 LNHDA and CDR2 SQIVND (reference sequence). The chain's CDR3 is CASSIEPGTFSPLHF. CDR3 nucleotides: TGTGCCAGTAGTATAGAGCCAGGGACTTTTTCACCCCTCCACTTT.

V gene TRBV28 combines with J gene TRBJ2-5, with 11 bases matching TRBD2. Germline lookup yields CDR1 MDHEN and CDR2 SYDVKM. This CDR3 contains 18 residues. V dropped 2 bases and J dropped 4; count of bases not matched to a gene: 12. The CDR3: CASSLRLAGGQTGETQYF. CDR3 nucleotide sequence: TGTGCCAGCAGTTTACGCCTAGCGGGGGGCCAAACGGGAGAGACCCAGTACTTC.

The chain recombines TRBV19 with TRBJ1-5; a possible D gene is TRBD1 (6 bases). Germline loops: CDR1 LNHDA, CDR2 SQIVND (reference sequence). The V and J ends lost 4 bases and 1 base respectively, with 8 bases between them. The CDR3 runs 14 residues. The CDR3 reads CASSNDRSNQPQHF. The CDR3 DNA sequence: TGTGCCAGTAGTAACGACAGGAGCAATCAGCCCCAGCATTTT.

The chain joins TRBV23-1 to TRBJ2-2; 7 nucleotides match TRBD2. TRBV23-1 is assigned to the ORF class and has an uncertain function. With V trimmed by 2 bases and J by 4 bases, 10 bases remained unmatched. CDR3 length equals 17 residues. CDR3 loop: CASSQIPSGDLTGELFF. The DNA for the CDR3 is TGCGCCAGCAGTCAAATCCCCAGCGGGGACCTCACCGGGGAGCTGTTTTTT.